The T cell receptor (beta chain) under discussion was sequenced for a study of blood T cell repertoires in COVID-19. In the study's own analysis: Amplifying reference gene primers gave estimates of nucleated cell counts. This table comes from immunoSEQ multiplex PCR, and its TCRdb copy is limited to in-frame clones, with some not included. V and J calls plus clone size are reproduced from that table; the DNA served to infer D and trimming. This table has over 250,000 clones, about 92% appearing once. The CDR3 totals 14 residues. Germline V gene lookup returns CDR1 SGHVS and CDR2 FQNEAQ. V was trimmed by 2 bases and J by 0 bases, leaving 7 bases between them. Self-reported history from a screening survey and questionnaire set each donor's cohort. Recovery meant two consecutive negative NP/OP PCR tests, professional clearance, or resolved symptoms.

The source of this sequence is a man in his fifties or sixties who had recovered from COVID-19. The chain uses TRBV7-8 and TRBJ1-2, with D perhaps matching TRBD1 (5 bases). Material: PBMCs or T cells enriched from blood (not recorded which). The CDR3 protein is CASSLKGANYGYTF. The CDR3 DNA follows: TGTGCCAGCAGCTTAAAAGGGGCTAACTATGGCTACACCTTC.